These T cell receptor beta chains were read from a single sample in a study of response to subunit inactivated influenza vaccine. From the RT-PCR reads, TCRdb called clonotypes with MiXCR, one entry per CDR3 protein. The top ten clones hold around 6.5% of a sample with around 710,000 distinct CDR3 sequences, roughly 13% of them seen once. The specimen comprised PBMCs from blood, sampled 14 to 15 days before vaccination. All receptors derive from a man between 45 and 60 years old who received an inactivated influenza vaccine. Each CDR3 is given with its conserved first and last residue. The order of the fields is V gene, J gene, D gene, clone size, CDR3 protein, CDR3 DNA. A D gene is named only where the DNA matches it firmly. Clone sizes are given selectively: once, few, many, or a class where the clone is expanded.

>TRBV15|TRBJ2-7|TRBD1|few
CATSETTGPSYEQYF
TGTGCCACCAGCGAGACGACAGGGCCCTCCTACGAGCAGTACTTC
>TRBV28|TRBJ2-7|-|many
CASSLFPGSYEQYF
TGTGCCAGCAGTTTATTTCCAGGGTCCTACGAGCAGTACTTC
>TRBV28|TRBJ2-1|-|-
CASSFIENEQFF
TGTGCCAGCAGTTTTATAGAAAATGAGCAGTTCTTC
>TRBV6-5|TRBJ2-4|-|few
CASSYSGYGGAKNIQYF
TGTGCCAGCAGTTACTCGGGTTATGGAGGAGCCAAAAACATTCAGTACTTC
>TRBV5-1|TRBJ2-7|-|few
CASSFAGAPSSYEQYF
TGCGCCAGCAGCTTTGCAGGGGCTCCCTCGTCCTACGAGCAGTACTTC
>TRBV20-1|TRBJ2-7|TRBD1|few
CSAVRGSTYEQYF
TGCAGTGCTGTCAGGGGGTCAACCTACGAGCAGTACTTC
>TRBV4-3|TRBJ1-5|-|few
CASSQDLQGGQPQHF
TGCGCCAGCAGCCAAGATCTGCAGGGCGGGCAGCCCCAGCATTTT
>TRBV25-1|TRBJ1-4|-|many
CASSESSSGALFF
TGTGCCAGCAGTGAATCTAGCAGTGGAGCGCTGTTTTTT
>TRBV6-2/TRBV6-3|TRBJ2-2|TRBD1|-
CASEGRDRANTGELFF
TGTGCCAGCGAAGGCCGAGACAGGGCCAACACCGGGGAGCTGTTTTTT
>TRBV3-1|TRBJ2-1|TRBD2|-
CASSQALAGVGNEQFF
TGTGCCAGCAGCCAAGCTCTAGCGGGAGTGGGGAATGAGCAGTTCTTC
>TRBV5-1|TRBJ2-3|TRBD2|many
CASKWGAGSTDTQYF
TGCGCCAGCAAGTGGGGAGCGGGAAGCACAGATACGCAGTATTTT
>TRBV28|TRBJ2-2|-|many
CASSATGHKTGELFF
TGTGCCAGCAGTGCTACAGGGCATAAGACCGGGGAGCTGTTTTTT
>TRBV12-3/TRBV12-4|TRBJ1-1|-|-
CASTPGTTNTEAFF
TGTGCCAGCACTCCCGGGACAACGAACACTGAAGCTTTCTTT
>TRBV3-1|TRBJ1-1|TRBD1|few
CASSQAWTGEDTEAFF
TGTGCCAGCAGCCAGGCCTGGACAGGGGAGGACACTGAAGCTTTCTTT
>TRBV2|TRBJ1-5|-|-
CASSEDGYSNQPQHF
TGTGCCAGCAGCGAAGACGGCTATAGCAATCAGCCCCAGCATTTT
>TRBV27|TRBJ2-2|TRBD1|many
CASSLSGTGNTGELFF
TGTGCCAGCAGTTTATCGGGGACAGGGAACACCGGGGAGCTGTTTTTT
>TRBV9|TRBJ2-1|-|-
CASSAGGPSGEQFF
TGTGCCAGCAGCGCCGGGGGGCCTAGCGGAGAGCAGTTCTTC
>TRBV5-5|TRBJ1-5|TRBD1|few
CASSLPGTGLGTYQPQHF
TGTGCCAGCAGCTTGCCGGGGACAGGGTTGGGAACTTATCAGCCCCAGCATTTT
>TRBV6-2/TRBV6-3|TRBJ1-5|-|-
CASSYLDQPQHF
TGTGCCAGCAGTTACCTGGATCAGCCCCAGCATTTT
>TRBV6-1|TRBJ1-1|-|few
CASSEDGGFTEAFF
TGTGCCAGCAGTGAAGATGGGGGTTTCACTGAAGCTTTCTTT
>TRBV5-5|TRBJ2-5|-|-
CASSTNRKQETQYF
TGTGCCAGCAGCACCAACAGGAAACAAGAGACCCAGTACTTC
>TRBV5-1|TRBJ2-5|-|-
CASSSQLEETQYF
TGCGCCAGCAGCTCACAACTAGAAGAGACCCAGTACTTC
>TRBV21-1|TRBJ2-7|-|-
CARIPGQGSYEQYF
TGTGCCAGGATACCGGGACAGGGGTCCTACGAGCAGTACTTC
>TRBV20-1|TRBJ1-5|TRBD1|many
CSAREQGQFFQPQHF
TGCAGTGCTAGAGAACAGGGGCAGTTCTTTCAGCCCCAGCATTTT
>TRBV12-3/TRBV12-4|TRBJ2-5|-|-
CASTTGTKETQYF
TGTGCCAGCACTACCGGGACAAAAGAGACCCAGTACTTC
>TRBV4-3|TRBJ2-1|TRBD2|-
CASSQDGSGGYNEQFF
TGCGCCAGCAGCCAAGATGGGAGCGGGGGTTACAATGAGCAGTTCTTC
>TRBV20-1|TRBJ1-5|-|few
CSAEGVHQPQHF
TGCAGTGCTGAAGGGGTGCATCAGCCCCAGCATTTT
>TRBV20-1|TRBJ2-1|TRBD2|-
CSADPGTSGGGNEQFF
TGCAGTGCTGACCCCGGGACTAGCGGGGGCGGGAATGAGCAGTTCTTC